Listed here are 16 T cell receptor beta chains from one sample, sequenced in a study of blood T cells in healthy people across ages. The second PCR ran roughly 6 to 12 cycles with a sample-barcoded 5' primer and J-beta primers. TCRdb itself ran the 5' RACE reads through MiXCR, one entry per CDR3 protein. The table lists about 720,000 distinct CDR3 sequences, about 20% of them singletons. Sequenced sample: blood. The receptors come from an older man in good health.

The V gene is TRBV28, the J gene TRBJ2-5; possibly TRBD1 or TRBD2 for D (5 bases each). The last part of the DNA fits TRBJ2-7 better; the J call may be wrong. Germline V CDR1 and CDR2: MDHEN, SYDVKM. The CDR3 has 15 residues. The CDR3 region is CASSALGPGPYEQYF. In nucleotides, the CDR3 is TGTGCCAGCAGCGCCCTGGGACCAGGGCCCTACGAGCAGTACTTC.

This clonotype was recorded many times. The chain couples TRBV20-1 to TRBJ1-1, with D unresolved. CDR3 length: 13 residues. Germline V lookup: CDR1 DFQATT, CDR2 SNEGSKA (reference sequence). V lost 0 bases, J lost 6 bases, and 11 bases lay in between. The CDR3 DNA follows: TGCAGTGCTAGAGAGGGAGGAAGGCCTGAAGCTTTCTTT. It is translated as CSAREGGRPEAFF.

This clonotype was seen only a few times. J is TRBJ1-1 and V is TRBV12-3 or TRBV12-4; tentative D call: TRBD1 (5 bases). The germline V and J ends were trimmed by 5 bases and 1 base, with 14 bases remaining between them. This CDR3 has 15 amino acids. CDR3 residues: CASSLRQRGNTEAFF. Here the CDR3 DNA reads TGTGCCAGCAGTCTCAGACAGCGCGGGAACACTGAAGCTTTCTTT.

V gene TRBV7-2 combines with J gene TRBJ2-2; 8 nucleotides agree with TRBD2. CDR1 SGHTA and CDR2 FQGNSA come from the germline V gene. The V and J ends lost 8 bases and 0 bases, in that order; junction bases with no gene match: 5. The length of the CDR3 is 15 residues. CDR3 nucleotide sequence: TGTGCCAGCCCTACTAGCGGAGCGAACACCGGGGAGCTGTTTTTT. As protein: CASPTSGANTGELFF.

This clonotype was seen only a few times. The chain recombines TRBV29-1 with TRBJ1-4; no definite D call. Trimming took 4 bases from V and 3 from J, leaving 9 bases between them. In germline, CDR1 is SQVTM, CDR2 ANQGSEA. CDR3 length: 13 residues. The CDR3 is CSVARIPNEKLFF. The CDR3 DNA reads TGCAGCGTTGCCCGGATACCTAATGAAAAACTGTTTTTT.

The genes are TRBV3-1 and TRBJ1-5; 7 bases fit TRBD1. V lost 4 bases and J lost 1; bases outside the gene matches: 7. CDR3 length: 16 amino acids. Germline CDR1 LGHDT, CDR2 YNNKEL (reference sequence). CDR3 nucleotides: TGTGCCAGCAGCCCCTCACAGGGGAGGAGCAATCAGCCCCAGCATTTT. Encoded protein: CASSPSQGRSNQPQHF.

The rearrangement joins TRBV7-9 to TRBJ1-2; no definite D call. CDR1 is SEHNR and CDR2 is FQNEAQ in the germline V gene (reference sequence). The CDR3 runs 15 residues. V lost 0 bases, J lost 0 bases, and 8 bases lay in between. The CDR3: CASSLAPKANYGYTF. In DNA form, the CDR3 reads TGTGCCAGCAGCTTAGCACCGAAAGCTAACTATGGCTACACCTTC.

The rearrangement uses TRBV6-5 and TRBJ2-3; D gene unclear. This CDR3 is 15 amino acids long. Trimming took 1 base from V and 0 from J, leaving 8 bases between them. Per germline, CDR1 MNHEY and CDR2 SVGAGI. The CDR3 DNA reads TGTGCCAGCAGTTACTACGGTCGCAGCACAGATACGCAGTATTTT. The encoded protein is CASSYYGRSTDTQYF.

This clonotype was seen more than once but under ten times. The chain carries TRBV7-9 and TRBJ1-2; D gene uncertain. CDR3 length: 13 residues. The ends were cut back, 2 bases at V and 6 bases at J, with 10 bases in the middle. CDR1 and CDR2 from the germline V gene are SEHNR and FQNEAQ (reference sequence). For the CDR3, the DNA is TGTGCCAGCAGCTTATCCGGAGCCCATGGCTACACCTTC. Translating gives CASSLSGAHGYTF.

This clonotype was counted only a few times. V and J are TRBV5-5 and TRBJ1-4; D unclear. Deletions cut 0 bases from V and 7 bases from J, with 13 bases between. The CDR3 has 15 amino acids. CDR1 is SGHKS and CDR2 is YYEKEE in the germline V gene (reference sequence). The CDR3 coding sequence is TGTGCCAGCAGCTTGGGTGTTGGGGAAGTTGAAAAACTGTTTTTT. This gives the protein CASSLGVGEVEKLFF.

This clonotype turned up a few times. The V gene is TRBV7-2, the J gene TRBJ2-4, with D unclear. This CDR3 has 11 residues. Germline CDR1 reads SGHTA; CDR2 reads FQGNSA. V lost 5 bases and J 9 bases, leaving 8 bases between the germline ends. The CDR3 sequence is CASSTSSIQYF. CDR3 nucleotides: TGTGCCAGCAGCACGTCAAGCATTCAGTACTTC. Drawing the rest from reference TRBV7-2 and TRBJ2-4, the complete variable domain is GAGVSQSPSNKVTEKGKDVELRCDPISGHTALYWYRQSLGQGLEFLIYFQGNSAPDKSGLPSDRFSAERTGGSVSTLTIQRTQQEDSAVYLCASSTSSIQYFGAGTRLSVL.

This clonotype was observed a few times. CDR3 bases: TGTGCCAGCAGCCAGGCCTTGGGGGTAAACACCGGGGAGCTGTTTTTT. It codes for CASSQALGVNTGELFF. J is TRBJ2-2 and V is TRBV5-4; perhaps D is TRBD1 or TRBD2 (5 bases each). Germline V gene data show CDR1 as SGHNT and CDR2 as YYREEE (reference sequence). The length of the CDR3 is 16 residues. The ends were cut back, 4 bases at V and 2 bases at J, with 15 bases in the middle. The full variable domain, completed using reference TRBV5-4 and TRBJ2-2, is ETGVTQSPTHLIKTRGQQVTLRCSSQSGHNTVSWYQQALGQGPQFIFQYYREEENGRGNFPPRFSGLQFPNYSSELNVNALELDDSALYLCASSQALGVNTGELFFGEGSRLTVL.

The table lists this clonotype with a count of one. This chain links TRBV7-9 with TRBJ2-7; possibly TRBD2 for D (5 bases). The J call is in doubt because the DNA end fits TRBJ2-5 better. In germline, CDR1 is SEHNR, CDR2 FQNEAQ (reference sequence). The CDR3 is 14 residues long. Here the CDR3 DNA reads TGTGCCAGCAGCTTTGCCCGGGATCAAGAGACCCAGTACTTC. Translated: CASSFARDQETQYF.

The rearrangement joins TRBV3-1 to TRBJ2-7, with D unclear. This CDR3 is built from 12 residues. Germline CDR1 is LGHDT and CDR2 is YNNKEL (reference sequence). V was pared by 3 bases and J by 4 bases, with 7 bases between. The CDR3 sequence is CASSQTSYEQYF. The CDR3 DNA follows: TGTGCCAGCAGCCAGACAAGTTACGAGCAGTACTTC.

The chain joins TRBV6-5 to TRBJ1-2; 7 nucleotides match TRBD1. Germline V gives CDR1 MNHEY, CDR2 SVGAGI. After removal of 1 base from V and 4 bases from J, the junction contained 6 bases not matched to a gene. The CDR3 has 15 amino acids. The CDR3 bases are TGTGCCAGCAGTTACTTGAGGGACAGCCCCTATGGCTACACCTTC. Translated: CASSYLRDSPYGYTF.

V usage is TRBV13 and J usage is TRBJ2-5; D is ambiguous. Germline V gene sequence: CDR1 PRHDT, CDR2 FYEKMQ (reference sequence). Trimming took 3 bases from V and 9 from J, leaving 17 bases between them. The CDR3 runs 14 residues. In nucleotides, the CDR3 is TGTGCCAGCAGCTTTGGTCTACAGCGTCAAGCCCAGTACTTC. The encoded protein is CASSFGLQRQAQYF.